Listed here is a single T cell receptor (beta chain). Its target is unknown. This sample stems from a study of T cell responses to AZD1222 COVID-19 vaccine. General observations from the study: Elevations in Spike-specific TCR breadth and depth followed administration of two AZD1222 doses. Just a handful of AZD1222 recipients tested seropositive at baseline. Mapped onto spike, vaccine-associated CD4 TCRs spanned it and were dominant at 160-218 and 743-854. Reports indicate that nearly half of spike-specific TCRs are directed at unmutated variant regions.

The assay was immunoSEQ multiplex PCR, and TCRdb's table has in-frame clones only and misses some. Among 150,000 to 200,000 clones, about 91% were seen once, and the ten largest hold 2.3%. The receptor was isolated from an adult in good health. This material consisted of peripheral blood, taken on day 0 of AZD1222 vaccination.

CDR3 nucleotides: TGCGCCAGCAGTGAGACGACAGATAGCAATCAGCCCCAGCATTTT. This translates into CASSETTDSNQPQHF. The genes are TRBV10-1 and TRBJ1-5, with D possibly being TRBD1 (5 bases). Germline V gives CDR1 WNHNN, CDR2 SYGVQD (reference sequence). Trimming took 2 bases from V and 0 from J, leaving 8 bases between them. This CDR3 region has 15 residues.